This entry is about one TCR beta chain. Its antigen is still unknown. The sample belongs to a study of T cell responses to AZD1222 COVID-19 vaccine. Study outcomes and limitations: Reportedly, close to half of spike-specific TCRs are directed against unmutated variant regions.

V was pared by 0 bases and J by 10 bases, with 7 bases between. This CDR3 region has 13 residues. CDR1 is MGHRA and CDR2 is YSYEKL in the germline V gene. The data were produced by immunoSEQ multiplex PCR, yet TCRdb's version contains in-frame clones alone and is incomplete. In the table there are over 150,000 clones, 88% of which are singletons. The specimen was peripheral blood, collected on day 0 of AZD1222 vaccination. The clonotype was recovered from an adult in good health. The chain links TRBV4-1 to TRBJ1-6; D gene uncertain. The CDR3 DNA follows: TGCGCCAGCAGCCAAGATCTAAGATCACCCCTCCACTTT. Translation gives CASSQDLRSPLHF.